This paragraph reports one T cell receptor (beta chain). Its specificity is unknown. The PCR contained 60 Vbeta and 13 Jbeta primers. Sequenced by immunoSEQ multiplex PCR; TCRdb stores in-frame clones only, minus some. This sample has 80,000 or so clones, with roughly 70% found just once. This specimen comes from a study of cytomegalovirus exposure and HLA in healthy donors. V lost 0 bases and J lost 7; bases outside the gene matches: 5. This CDR3 region has 14 residues. The V gene's germline CDR1 is SGHDT and CDR2 YYEEEE. Overall study findings and caveats: Segments of the TCR beta V type were, in most cases, productive about 87% or about 30% of the time in an earlier analysis. With later analysis, a missense DCLRE1C variant became linked to TCR beta V- and J-gene trimming.

This sequence joins TRBV5-6 and TRBJ1-2; 8 nucleotides match TRBD1. The sample comprised PBMCs. The receptor comes from a man in his sixties in good health and CMV-seropositive. The CDR3 sequence: CASSLEDRVIGYTF. The CDR3 DNA is TGTGCCAGCAGCTTGGAGGACAGGGTGATTGGCTACACCTTC. Full variable domain (missing parts from reference TRBV5-6 and TRBJ1-2): DAGVTQSPTHLIKTRGQQVTLRCSPKSGHDTVSWYQQALGQGPQFIFQYYEEEERQRGNFPDRFSGHQFPNYSSELNVNALLLGDSALYLCASSLEDRVIGYTFGSGTRLTVV.